This T cell receptor beta chain was captured in a study of early T cells in non-severe SARS-CoV-2 infection. This CDR3 region has 11 residues. TCRdb passed the 5' RACE reads through MiXCR, listing each CDR3 protein once. The sample contains under 25,000 distinct CDR3 sequences, under 6% of which appear only once. This clonotype appeared many times. The chain has TRBV12-2 and TRBJ2-7; the table's D call, TRBD1, was not checked against the DNA. TRBV12-2 is a recognized pseudogene. Sequencing used whole blood. This TCR was sampled from an adult who was a healthcare worker with PCR-confirmed SARS-CoV-2 infection or an uninfected control (not recorded which). The DNA of the CDR3 is TGTGCAAGTCGCGCCCAGGGCTGGCAGTACTTC. This sequence encodes CASRAQGWQYF.